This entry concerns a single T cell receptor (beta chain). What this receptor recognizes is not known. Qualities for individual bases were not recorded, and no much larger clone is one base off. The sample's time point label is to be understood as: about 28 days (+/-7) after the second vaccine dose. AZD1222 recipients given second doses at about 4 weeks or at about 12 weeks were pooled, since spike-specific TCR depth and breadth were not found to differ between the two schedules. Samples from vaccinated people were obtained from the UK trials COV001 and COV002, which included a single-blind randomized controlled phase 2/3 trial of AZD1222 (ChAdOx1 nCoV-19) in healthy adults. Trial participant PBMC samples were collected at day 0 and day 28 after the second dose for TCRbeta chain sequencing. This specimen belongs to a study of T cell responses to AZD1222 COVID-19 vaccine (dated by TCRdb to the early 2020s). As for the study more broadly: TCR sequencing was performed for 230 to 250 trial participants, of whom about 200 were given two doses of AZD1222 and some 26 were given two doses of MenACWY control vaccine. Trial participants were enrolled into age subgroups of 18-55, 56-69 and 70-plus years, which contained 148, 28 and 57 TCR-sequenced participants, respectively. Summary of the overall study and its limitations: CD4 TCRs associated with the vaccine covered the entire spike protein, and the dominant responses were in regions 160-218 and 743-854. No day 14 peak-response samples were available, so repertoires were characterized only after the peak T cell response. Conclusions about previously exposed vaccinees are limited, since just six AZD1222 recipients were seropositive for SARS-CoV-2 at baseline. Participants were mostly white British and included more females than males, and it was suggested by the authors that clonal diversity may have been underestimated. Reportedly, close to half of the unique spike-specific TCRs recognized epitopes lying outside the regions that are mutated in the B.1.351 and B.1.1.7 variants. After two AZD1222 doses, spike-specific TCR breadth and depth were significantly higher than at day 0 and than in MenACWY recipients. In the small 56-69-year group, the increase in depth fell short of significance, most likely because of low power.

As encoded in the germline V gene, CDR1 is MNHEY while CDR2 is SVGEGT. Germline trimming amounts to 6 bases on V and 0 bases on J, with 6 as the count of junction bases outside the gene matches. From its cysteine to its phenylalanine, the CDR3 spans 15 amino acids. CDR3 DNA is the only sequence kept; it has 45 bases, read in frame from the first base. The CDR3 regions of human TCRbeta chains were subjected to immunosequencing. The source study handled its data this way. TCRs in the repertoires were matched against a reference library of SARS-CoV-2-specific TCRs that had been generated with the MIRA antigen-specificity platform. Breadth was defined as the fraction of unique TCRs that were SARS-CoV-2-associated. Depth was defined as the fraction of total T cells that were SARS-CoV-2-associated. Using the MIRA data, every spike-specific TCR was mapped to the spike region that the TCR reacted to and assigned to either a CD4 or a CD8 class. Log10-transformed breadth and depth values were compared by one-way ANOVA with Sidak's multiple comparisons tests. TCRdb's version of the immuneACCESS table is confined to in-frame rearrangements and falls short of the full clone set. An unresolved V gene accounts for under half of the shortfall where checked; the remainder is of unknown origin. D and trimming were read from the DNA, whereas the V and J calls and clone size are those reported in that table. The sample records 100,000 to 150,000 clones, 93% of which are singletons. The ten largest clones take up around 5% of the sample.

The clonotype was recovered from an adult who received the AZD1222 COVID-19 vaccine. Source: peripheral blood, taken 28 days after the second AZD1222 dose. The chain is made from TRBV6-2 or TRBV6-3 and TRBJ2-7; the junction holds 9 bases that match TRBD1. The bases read TGTGCCAGCAGCCCGGGACAGGGATACTCCTACGAGCAGTACTTC. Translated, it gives CASSPGQGYSYEQYF.